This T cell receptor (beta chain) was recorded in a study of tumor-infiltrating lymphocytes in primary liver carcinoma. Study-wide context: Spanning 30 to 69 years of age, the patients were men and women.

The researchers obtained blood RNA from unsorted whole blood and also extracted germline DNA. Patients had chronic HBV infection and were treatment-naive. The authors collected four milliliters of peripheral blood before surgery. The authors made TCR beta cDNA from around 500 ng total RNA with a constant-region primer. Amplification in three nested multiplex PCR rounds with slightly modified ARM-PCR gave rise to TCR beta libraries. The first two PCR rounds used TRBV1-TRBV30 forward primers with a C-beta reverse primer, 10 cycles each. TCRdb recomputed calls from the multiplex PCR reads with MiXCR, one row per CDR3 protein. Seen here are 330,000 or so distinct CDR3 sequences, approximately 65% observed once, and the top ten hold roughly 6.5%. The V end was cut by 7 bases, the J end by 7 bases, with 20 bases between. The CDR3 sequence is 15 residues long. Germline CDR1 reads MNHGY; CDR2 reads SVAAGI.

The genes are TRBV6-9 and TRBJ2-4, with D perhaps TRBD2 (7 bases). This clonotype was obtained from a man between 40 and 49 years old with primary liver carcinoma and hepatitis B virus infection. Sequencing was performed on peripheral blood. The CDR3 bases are TGTGCCAGCACTGGTCACAGGGCGCGGGGGAACATTCAGTACTTC. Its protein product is CASTGHRARGNIQYF.